The present T cell receptor beta chain was sequenced within a study of spatial heterogeneity in lung cancer. Overall study results and limits: Higher tumor mutation counts went along with higher counts of expanded intratumoral alpha and beta TCRs.

Comments on this clonotype: Its antigen is as yet unknown.

The sample's time point: sample taken at primary tumor resection. Germline V gives CDR1 SGHRS, CDR2 YFSETQ. Trimming took off 0 bases at V and 8 bases at J, with 5 bases between the two ends. This CDR3 comprises 12 residues. Every molecule of TCR cDNA had its own unique molecular identifier. Each CDR3 protein is one row after TCRdb ran MiXCR on the 5' RACE reads. The sample holds about 3,500 distinct CDR3 sequences, roughly 8% seen once. This chain links TRBV5-1 with TRBJ1-4, with a weak D call TRBD1 (5 bases). The source material was lung tumor tissue, sampled at surgery. The clonotype was recovered from a male donor with early-stage non-small cell lung cancer. The CDR3 is CASSLGTEKLFF. The CDR3 DNA follows: TGCGCCAGCAGCTTGGGGACAGAAAAACTGTTTTTT.